This T cell receptor (beta chain) was sequenced during a study of CD8+ T cells in alopecia areata. The study's findings and limits: Resident alphabeta T cells of normal skin are also sequenced in scalp samples.

The length of the CDR3 is 13 residues. Notes on this clone: What it binds is unknown.

Both CD4+ and CD8+ T cells were separated by sorting PBMCs. RNA was extracted and reverse transcribed into cDNA as the sequencing template. Profiled with immunoSEQ multiplex PCR; TCRdb holds only in-frame clones, not every one. This table holds about 130,000 clones, about 57% found once. This TCR derives from a human donor with alopecia areata. This sample comprised CD4+ T cells sorted from blood, obtained at week 0. The rearrangement uses TRBV21-1 and TRBJ1-2; the tabulated D call, TRBD1, remains unverified against the DNA. TRBV21-1 is assigned pseudogene status. The CDR3 here is CASSNRGHYGYTF. CDR3 nucleotide sequence: TGTGCCAGCAGCAACAGGGGACACTATGGCTACACCTTC.